The present T cell receptor beta chain was sequenced within a study of T cells in Graves' hyperthyroidism and ophthalmopathy. Many counts were recorded for this clonotype. The study included ophthalmopathy patients with Clinical Activity Score at least 3, NOSPECS grade at least 4 and duration under 3 months. TCR beta CDR3 regions were amplified from RNA transcripts. During a first-round RT-PCR of the TCR CDR3, the HTBI primer set was used. TCRdb itself ran the multiplex PCR reads through MiXCR, one entry per CDR3 protein. Of fewer than 750,000 distinct CDR3 sequences listed, over 12% are singletons. V gave up 3 bases and J gave up 5 bases; unmatched junction bases: 1. Germline assignment: CDR1 DFQATT and CDR2 SNEGSKA (reference sequence). The CDR3 is made up of 15 amino acids.

The TCR sequence derives from a woman aged 40-49 years with Graves' ophthalmopathy. The sample consisted of blood. The J gene is TRBJ2-2, the V gene TRBV20-1, with 15 bases that match TRBD2. The CDR3 sequence: CSASGLAGGTGELFF. As DNA, the CDR3 is TGCAGTGCTAGTGGACTAGCGGGAGGGACCGGGGAGCTGTTTTTT.